The present TCR beta chain was sequenced within a study of T cell responses to AZD1222 COVID-19 vaccine. The study, taken as a whole, reports: The repertoires were collected only after the peak T cell response. When two AZD1222 doses had been given, Spike-specific TCR breadth and depth rose. Among those given AZD1222, only 5 to 7 were seropositive at baseline.

Second doses that came at about 4 or about 12 weeks were put together. Assay: immunoSEQ multiplex PCR; the TCRdb copy retains only in-frame clones and omits some. Altogether under 50,000 clones are present, 85% to 90% being singletons, with the ten largest covering approximately 1.2%. V dropped 1 base and J dropped 5; count of bases not matched to a gene: 10. There are 16 residues in the CDR3. The germline V gene encodes CDR1 LGHDT and CDR2 YNNKEL (reference sequence). This clone was counted only a few times. Antigen specificity is unknown. The genes are TRBV3-1 (or the pseudogene TRBV3-2) and TRBJ2-7; 8 bases map to TRBD2. This TCR came from an adult who received the AZD1222 COVID-19 vaccine. The sample here was peripheral blood, taken 28 days after the second AZD1222 dose. For the CDR3, the DNA is TGTGCCAGCAGCCAAGGTGGACAGCGGGAGTCCAACGAGCAGTACTTC. This codes for CASSQGGQRESNEQYF.